This T cell receptor beta chain was obtained from a study of blood T cell repertoires in COVID-19. Study summary: The United States, Italy and Spain provided the acute and convalescent COVID-19 samples.

TCRdb's table, derived via immunoSEQ multiplex PCR, lists solely in-frame clones and lacks some. The sample lists about 160,000 clones; around nine tenths were seen once. During active infection, Seattle patients enrolled and were then monitored through disease. J gave up 5 bases and V 2 bases, and 3 bases lay outside the gene matches. This CDR3 has 14 residues. Germline V gives CDR1 SEHNR, CDR2 FQNEAQ (reference sequence). This clone has just a few counts. The sequenced sample was peripheral blood. The receptor was derived from a woman in her seventies with COVID-19, enrolled during active disease. The chain is built from TRBV7-9 and TRBJ2-7, with TRBD2 matching 10 bases. The CDR3 DNA sequence: TGTGCCAGCAGCTTACTAGCGGGGGACAACGAGCAGTACTTC. Translated, it gives CASSLLAGDNEQYF.